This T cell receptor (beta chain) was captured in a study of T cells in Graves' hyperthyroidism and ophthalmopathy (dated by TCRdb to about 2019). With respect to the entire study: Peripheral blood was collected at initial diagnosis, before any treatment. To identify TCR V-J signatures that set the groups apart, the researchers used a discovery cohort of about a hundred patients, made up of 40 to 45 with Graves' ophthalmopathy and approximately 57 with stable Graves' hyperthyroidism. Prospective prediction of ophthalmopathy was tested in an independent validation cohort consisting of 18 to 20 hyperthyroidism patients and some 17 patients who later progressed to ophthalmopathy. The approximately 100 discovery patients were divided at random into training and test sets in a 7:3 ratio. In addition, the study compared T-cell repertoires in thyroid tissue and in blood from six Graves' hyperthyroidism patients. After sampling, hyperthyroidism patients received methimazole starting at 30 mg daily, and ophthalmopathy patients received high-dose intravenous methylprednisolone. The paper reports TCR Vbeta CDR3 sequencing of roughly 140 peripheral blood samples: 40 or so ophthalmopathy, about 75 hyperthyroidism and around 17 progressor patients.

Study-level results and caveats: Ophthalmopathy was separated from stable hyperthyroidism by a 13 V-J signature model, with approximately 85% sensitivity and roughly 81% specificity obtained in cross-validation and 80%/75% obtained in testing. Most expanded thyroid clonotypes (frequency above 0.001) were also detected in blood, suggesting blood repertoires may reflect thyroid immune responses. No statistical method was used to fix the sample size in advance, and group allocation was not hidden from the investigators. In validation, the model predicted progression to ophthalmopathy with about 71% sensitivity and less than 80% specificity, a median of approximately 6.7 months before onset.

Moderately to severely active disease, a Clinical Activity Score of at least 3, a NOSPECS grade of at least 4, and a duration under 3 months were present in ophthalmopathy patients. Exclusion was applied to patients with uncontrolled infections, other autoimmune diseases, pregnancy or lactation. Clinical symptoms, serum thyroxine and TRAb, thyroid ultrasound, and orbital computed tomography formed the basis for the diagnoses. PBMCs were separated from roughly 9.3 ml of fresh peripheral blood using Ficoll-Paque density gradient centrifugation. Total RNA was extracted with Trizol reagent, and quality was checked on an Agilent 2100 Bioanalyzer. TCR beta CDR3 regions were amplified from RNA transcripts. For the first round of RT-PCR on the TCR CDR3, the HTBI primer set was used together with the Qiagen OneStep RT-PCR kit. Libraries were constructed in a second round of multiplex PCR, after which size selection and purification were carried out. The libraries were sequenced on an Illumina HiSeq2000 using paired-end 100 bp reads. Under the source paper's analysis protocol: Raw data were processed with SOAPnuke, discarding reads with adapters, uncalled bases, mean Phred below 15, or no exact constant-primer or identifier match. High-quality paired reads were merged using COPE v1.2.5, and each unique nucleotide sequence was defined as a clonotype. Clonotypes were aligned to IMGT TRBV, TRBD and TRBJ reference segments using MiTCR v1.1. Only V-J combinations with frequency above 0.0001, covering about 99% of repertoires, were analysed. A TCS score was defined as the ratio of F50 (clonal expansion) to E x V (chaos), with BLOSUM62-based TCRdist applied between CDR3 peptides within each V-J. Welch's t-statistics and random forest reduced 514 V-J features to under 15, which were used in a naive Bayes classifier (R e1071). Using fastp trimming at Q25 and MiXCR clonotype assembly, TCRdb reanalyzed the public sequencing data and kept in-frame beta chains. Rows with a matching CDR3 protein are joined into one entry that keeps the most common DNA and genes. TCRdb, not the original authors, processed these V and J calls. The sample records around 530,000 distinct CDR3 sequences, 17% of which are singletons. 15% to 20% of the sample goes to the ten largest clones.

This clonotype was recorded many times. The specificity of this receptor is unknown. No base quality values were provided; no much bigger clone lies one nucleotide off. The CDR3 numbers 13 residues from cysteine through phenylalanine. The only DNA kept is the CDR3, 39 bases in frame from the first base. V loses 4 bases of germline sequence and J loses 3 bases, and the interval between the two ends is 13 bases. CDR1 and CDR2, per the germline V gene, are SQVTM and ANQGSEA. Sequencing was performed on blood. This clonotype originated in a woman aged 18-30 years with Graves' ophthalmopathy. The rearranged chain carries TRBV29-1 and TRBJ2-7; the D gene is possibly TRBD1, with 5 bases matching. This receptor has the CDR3 CSVVYRTDYEQYF. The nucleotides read TGCAGCGTTGTCTACAGGACGGACTACGAGCAGTACTTC.